The source of this TCR beta chain is a study of cytomegalovirus exposure and HLA in healthy donors. About this clone itself: Its specificity is not known.

Primers included in the PCR were 60 Vbeta and 13 Jbeta primers. Produced via immunoSEQ multiplex PCR; TCRdb's table is partial and in-frame only. Of approximately 130,000 clones detected, roughly three quarters appear once; the ten largest clones hold approximately 1.7%. Germline-derived CDR1 and CDR2 are MNHNS and SASEGT. CDR3 length: 13 residues. Between the trimmed V and J ends, which lost 6 bases and 6 bases, there was a span of 13 bases. Broader study findings: Upon later analysis, TCR association rates were observed to vary by HLA locus, being highest for DRB1 and lowest for HLA-C. Most TCR sequences showed up rarely, but some public TCRs showed up in many donors.

J is TRBJ2-3 and V is TRBV6-1; D is uncertain. The material sequenced was PBMCs. The sequence derives from a woman between 40 and 50 years old in good health and CMV-seronegative. The CDR3 DNA reads TGTGCCAGCAGGAAGCGCCCCCCCGATACGCAGTATTTT. It yields the protein CASRKRPPDTQYF.